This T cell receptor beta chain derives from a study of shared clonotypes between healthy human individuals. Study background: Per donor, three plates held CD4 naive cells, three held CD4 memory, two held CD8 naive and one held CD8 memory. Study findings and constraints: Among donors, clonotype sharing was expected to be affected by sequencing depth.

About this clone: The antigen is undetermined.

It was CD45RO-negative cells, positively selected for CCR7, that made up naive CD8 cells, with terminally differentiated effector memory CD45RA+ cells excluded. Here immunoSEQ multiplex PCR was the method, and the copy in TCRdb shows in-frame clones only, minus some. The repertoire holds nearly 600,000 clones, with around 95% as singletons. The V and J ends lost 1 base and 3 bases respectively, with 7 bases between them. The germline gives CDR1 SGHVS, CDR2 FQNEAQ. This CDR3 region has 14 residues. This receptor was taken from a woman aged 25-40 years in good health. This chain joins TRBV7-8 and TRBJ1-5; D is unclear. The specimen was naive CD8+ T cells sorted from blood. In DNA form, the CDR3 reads TGTGCCAGCAGCTTAGATTATCCCAATCAGCCCCAGCATTTT. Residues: CASSLDYPNQPQHF.